This TCR beta chain was sequenced for a study of beta chain features in type 1 diabetes. Broader study findings: Researchers caution that PCR might favor shorter templates, equally among patients and controls. Insertion counts at VDJ junctions were lower in type 1 diabetes patients, who also showed more deletions there.

Every isolated RNA sample was fully reverse transcribed, so sequencing captured expressed TCRB transcripts. Read counts averaged around 3.9 million for samples of naive, central memory and regulatory T cells. TCRdb's copy holds only in-frame clones and misses some; the assay was immunoSEQ multiplex PCR. The table lists around 250,000 clones, 25% to 30% of them singletons. This clone was seen only a few times. The antigen remains unidentified. The CDR3 has 15 amino acids. Per the germline V gene, CDR1 is LGHNA and CDR2 is YSLEER. J was trimmed by 5 bases and V by 3 bases; bases with no gene match: 7. V usage is TRBV4-3 and J usage is TRBJ1-5; 7 nucleotides line up with TRBD1. Sequenced input: central memory CD4+ T cells from blood. This TCR came from a man younger than 45 in good health. The CDR3 sequence: CASSQDRMGDQPQHF. Written as DNA, the CDR3 is TGCGCCAGCAGCCAGGACAGGATGGGCGATCAGCCCCAGCATTTT.